The clone carrying this TCR beta chain was counted a few times. The data stem from a study of blood T cell repertoires in COVID-19. Trimming shortened V by 10 bases and J by 6 bases, and 15 bases separated the two germline ends. Germline V gene sequence: CDR1 ENHRY, CDR2 SYGVKD. The length of the CDR3 is 12 residues. Authors' data handling: Reference gene primers were amplified, and this amplification served to estimate nucleated cell counts. Data came from immunoSEQ multiplex PCR; TCRdb stores just in-frame clones and leaves some out. Clonal size and the V and J genes are those of that table, whereas D and trimming came from the DNA. The repertoire holds 100,000 to 150,000 clones, with over 60% as singletons.

Specimen: peripheral blood. The genes are TRBV10-3 and TRBJ1-1, with D maybe TRBD1 (5 bases). The sequence was collected from a man aged 40-55 years with active or convalescent COVID-19. The CDR3 sequence: CATLDSSSEAFF. The DNA of the CDR3 is TGTGCCACCCTAGACAGTTCCTCTGAAGCTTTCTTT.